The 28 T cell receptor beta chains listed next were all sequenced from one sample in a study of tumor-infiltrating lymphocytes in localized non-small cell lung cancer. Produced via immunoSEQ multiplex PCR; TCRdb's table is partial and in-frame only. Of 10,000 or so clones listed, around four fifths are singletons. Sequenced sample: uninvolved lung tissue not adjacent to the tumor. The receptor source for this set is a human donor with non-small cell lung cancer.

This chain uses TRBV25-1 with TRBJ1-1, with D possibly matching TRBD1 (6 bases). Germline CDR1 reads MGHDK; CDR2 reads SYGVNS. This CDR3 is built from 14 residues. Trimming cost V 5 bases and J 4 bases, with 14 bases left between them. CDR3 in DNA: TGTGCCAGCAGTAACAGGGAGAGGAGCACTGAAGCTTTCTTT. Translated: CASSNRERSTEAFF.

The chain recombines TRBV14 with TRBJ1-2, with 7 bases matching TRBD1. There are 15 residues in the CDR3. Germline-derived CDR1 and CDR2 are SGHDN and FVKESK. The V and J ends lost 0 bases and 8 bases, in that order; junction bases with no gene match: 9. In DNA, the CDR3 is TGTGCCAGCAGCCAAGATCGTACAGGGGTGGGCGGCTACACCTTC. It codes for CASSQDRTGVGGYTF.

The chain has TRBV5-6 and TRBJ1-2; 7 nucleotides align to TRBD1. The CDR3 sequence is 12 residues long. J gave up 8 bases and V 3 bases, and 4 bases lay outside the gene matches. Germline lookup yields CDR1 SGHDT and CDR2 YYEEEE. The CDR3 region has the DNA TGTGCCAGCAGCTGGCAGGGGGGGGGCTACACCTTC. It specifies CASSWQGGGYTF.

The genes are TRBV4-3 and TRBJ2-7, with D possibly being TRBD2 (6 bases). V was clipped by 1 base and J by 1 base, with 14 bases between them. Germline CDR1 and CDR2: LGHNA and YSLEER. The CDR3 loop spans 16 amino acids. For the CDR3, the DNA is TGCGCCAGCAGCCAAGGGACTGGAGGGGCTTCCTACGAGCAGTACTTC. Translating gives CASSQGTGGASYEQYF.

The chain recombines TRBV2 with TRBJ1-4; 9 bases line up with TRBD1. Germline values: CDR1 SNHLY, CDR2 FYNNEI. V trimming: 6 bases; J trimming: 6 bases; junction bases outside the gene matches: 8. The CDR3 runs to 15 residues. Written as DNA, the CDR3 is TGTGCCAGCAGGGGGAAACAGGGGGCTTATGAAAAACTGTTTTTT. Protein sequence: CASRGKQGAYEKLFF.

The chain employs TRBV2 and TRBJ2-3, with D hard to call. From germline, CDR1 is SNHLY and CDR2 FYNNEI. The V and J ends lost 1 base and 6 bases respectively, with 2 bases between them. The CDR3 loop spans 11 amino acids. CDR3 nucleotide sequence: TGTGCCAGCAGTGAAGAGGATACGCAGTATTTT. Translation: CASSEEDTQYF.

J is TRBJ1-1 and V is TRBV6-5, with 7 nucleotides matching TRBD1. CDR3 size: 13 residues. V shed 6 bases, J shed 9 bases, and the junction held 10 bases outside the gene matches. From germline, CDR1 is MNHEY and CDR2 SVGAGI. In DNA form, the CDR3 reads TGTGCCAGCAGACCCCCGGGACAGCCGAAAGCTTTCTTT. This translates into CASRPPGQPKAFF.

The chain employs TRBV11-2 and TRBJ2-1; weak D call: TRBD2 (5 bases). CDR3 size: 18 residues. The V end was cut by 1 base, the J end by 0 bases, with 16 bases between. Per germline, CDR1 SGHAT and CDR2 FQNNGV. CDR3 sequence reads: CASSLGTWEGSSYNEQFF. The CDR3 DNA reads as TGTGCCAGCAGCTTAGGAACGTGGGAAGGGAGCTCCTACAATGAGCAGTTCTTC.

This clone was seen only a few times. The chain couples TRBV14 to TRBJ2-7, with 8 bases identical to TRBD1. Unmatched junction bases numbered 5, after V lost 1 base and J lost 3 bases. This CDR3 region has 15 residues. Germline-derived CDR1 and CDR2 are SGHDN and FVKESK. CDR3 DNA sequence: TGTGCCAGCAGCCAAGGGACAGGGCTTTTCTACGAGCAGTACTTC. Translating it yields CASSQGTGLFYEQYF.

This chain joins TRBV5-4 and TRBJ2-2, with D perhaps TRBD2 (5 bases). The CDR3 is 16 residues long. Germline V CDR1 and CDR2: SGHNT, YYREEE (reference sequence). V gave up 5 bases and J gave up 4 bases, with 18 bases separating them. The CDR3, as DNA: TGTGCCAGCAGAAGTGGCCCAGGCGAGGGCACCGGGGAGCTGTTTTTT. Translating it yields CASRSGPGEGTGELFF.

This rearrangement joins TRBV7-2 to TRBJ2-3, with 12 bases lining up with TRBD2. CDR1 and CDR2 (germline): SGHTA, FQGNSA. The CDR3 runs to 15 residues. V was pared by 3 bases and J by 5 bases, with 3 bases of the junction left unmatched. CDR3 DNA: TGTGCCAGCAGCTTCCTAGCGGGAGGGAAAGATACGCAGTATTTT. Translating gives CASSFLAGGKDTQYF.

This clone is large by share. The chain recombines TRBV11-2 with TRBJ1-1; TRBD1 matches at 8 bases. Unmatched junction bases numbered 9, after V lost 5 bases and J lost 1 base. Germline CDR1 and CDR2: SGHAT and FQNNGV. CDR3 size: 16 residues. Here the CDR3 reads CASSPRTGWRNTEAFF. CDR3 bases: TGTGCCAGCAGCCCCAGGACAGGGTGGAGGAACACTGAAGCTTTCTTT.

The chain employs TRBV6-5 and TRBJ1-1, with D unresolved. Germline loops: CDR1 MNHEY, CDR2 SVGAGI. V was clipped by 7 bases and J by 4 bases, with 16 bases between them. The CDR3 length is 14 residues. CDR3: CASTPYRVATEAFF. CDR3 nucleotides: TGTGCCAGCACCCCTTATAGGGTAGCCACTGAAGCTTTCTTT.

The V gene is TRBV7-9, the J gene TRBJ2-1, with 7 bases lining up with TRBD2. With 4 bases clipped from V and 0 bases from J, the junction kept 12 bases outside the gene matches. This CDR3 has 18 residues. The germline V gene encodes CDR1 SEHNR and CDR2 FQNEAQ (reference sequence). CDR3 sequence (DNA): TGTGCCAGCAGCTCCCGGGACTACCAGATGGGCTCCTACAATGAGCAGTTCTTC. The encoded protein is CASSSRDYQMGSYNEQFF. Looking up the rest from reference TRBV7-9 and TRBJ2-1 gives the full variable domain: DTGVSQNPRHKITKRGQNVTFRCDPISEHNRLYWYRQTLGQGPEFLTYFQNEAQLEKSRLLSDRFSAERPKGSFSTLEIQRTEQGDSAMYLCASSSRDYQMGSYNEQFFGPGTRLTVL.

V gene TRBV5-4 combines with J gene TRBJ1-1, with a tentative D call TRBD1 (6 bases). Looked up from germline, CDR1 is SGHNT and CDR2 is YYREEE (reference sequence). V was trimmed by 4 bases and J by 4 bases, leaving 14 bases between them. This CDR3 spans 14 amino acids. This CDR3 reads CASSRDRFGTEAFF. CDR3 nucleotide sequence: TGTGCCAGCAGCCGTGACAGGTTTGGCACTGAAGCTTTCTTT.

V usage is TRBV7-2 and J usage is TRBJ2-7; 7 positions agree with TRBD1. This CDR3 spans 19 amino acids. CDR1 SGHTA and CDR2 FQGNSA come from the germline V gene. V gave up 3 bases and J gave up 5 bases; unmatched junction bases: 22. The CDR3 loop reads CASSLMGQPGQKTKNEQYF. The CDR3 nucleotides read TGTGCCAGCAGCTTGATGGGGCAACCGGGACAGAAAACGAAAAACGAGCAGTACTTC.

The V call is TRBV30, the J call TRBJ2-5; the match to TRBD2 covers 11 bases. CDR1 is GTSNPN, CDR2 SVGIG, per germline (reference sequence). Germline trimming cut 0 bases from V and 4 bases from J; bases unmatched to any gene: 13. The CDR3 extends over 18 amino acids. In nucleotides, the CDR3 is TGTGCCTGGAGTGTCAGCCCGCTAGCGGGAGGCCGAGGAGAGACCCAGTACTTC. Its translation is CAWSVSPLAGGRGETQYF. Full variable domain (missing parts from reference TRBV30 and TRBJ2-5): SQTIHQWPATLVQPVGSPLSLECTVEGTSNPNLYWYRQAAGRGLQLLFYSVGIGQISSEVPQNLSASRPQDRQFILSSKKLLLSDSGFYLCAWSVSPLAGGRGETQYFGPGTRLLVL.

The V and J genes are TRBV7-8 and TRBJ2-5, with 9 bases aligning to TRBD2. The CDR3 has 13 amino acids. CDR1 SGHVS and CDR2 FQNEAQ come from the germline V gene. J was trimmed by 5 bases and V by 5 bases; bases with no gene match: 3. CDR3 in DNA: TGTGCCAGCAGCGGTAGCGGGAGTGAGACCCAGTACTTC. It codes for CASSGSGSETQYF.

This rearrangement joins TRBV7-9 to TRBJ2-2; no clear D gene. The germline CDR1 and CDR2 sequences are SEHNR and FQNEAQ (reference sequence). V lost 7 bases and J 7 bases, leaving 10 bases between the germline ends. There are 12 residues in the CDR3. CDR3 coding DNA: TGTGCCAGCACCTCCCTCGGCGGGGAGCTGTTTTTT. Its protein product is CASTSLGGELFF.

The chain joins TRBV27 to TRBJ1-2, with TRBD1 identical over 8 bases. Trimming at V came to 6 bases and at J to 3 bases, leaving 12 bases not matched to a gene. Germline CDR1 MNHEY, CDR2 SMNVEV (reference sequence). The CDR3 extends over 16 amino acids. The chain's CDR3 is CASRPGQAGNDYGYTF. CDR3 nucleotides: TGTGCCAGCAGGCCGGGACAGGCAGGTAACGACTATGGCTACACCTTC.

This chain uses TRBV6-5 with TRBJ2-6; tentatively, D is TRBD1 (5 bases). CDR1 is MNHEY, CDR2 SVGAGI, per germline. The CDR3 loop spans 16 amino acids. Trimming removed 4 bases at V and 0 bases at J, with 10 bases between. CDR3 DNA: TGTGCCAGCAGTTCTGGACACCTCTCTGGGGCCAACGTCCTGACTTTC. This codes for CASSSGHLSGANVLTF.

J is TRBJ1-5 and V is TRBV6-5, with D uncertain. V dropped 6 bases and J dropped 4 bases, with 16 bases sitting between them. Germline V gene sequence: CDR1 MNHEY, CDR2 SVGAGI. There are 15 residues in the CDR3. The CDR3 nucleotides read TGTGCCAGCAGCCGATGGGCGGGCGGGAATCAGCCCCAGCATTTT. As protein: CASSRWAGGNQPQHF.

The chain employs TRBV7-9 and TRBJ2-1; 10 nucleotides align to TRBD2. This CDR3 comprises 15 residues. V shed 1 base, J shed 8 bases, and the junction held 5 bases outside the gene matches. The germline V gene encodes CDR1 SEHNR and CDR2 FQNEAQ (reference sequence). DNA of the CDR3: TGTGCCAGCAGCTTAGGGAGCGGGAGGGCCGATGAGCAGTTCTTC. It codes for CASSLGSGRADEQFF.

The genes are TRBV6-6 and TRBJ1-2; TRBD1 is a possible D gene (5 bases). The CDR3 has 13 amino acids. Germline CDR1 reads MNHNY; CDR2 reads SVGAGI (reference sequence). V dropped 7 bases and J dropped 0 bases, with 9 bases sitting between them. The CDR3, as DNA: TGTGCCAGCACGCCGACAGCTAACTATGGCTACACCTTC. It encodes CASTPTANYGYTF.

The chain recombines TRBV30 with TRBJ2-1; weak D call: TRBD1 (6 bases). The CDR3 consists of 17 residues. CDR1 is GTSNPN, CDR2 SVGIG, per germline (reference sequence). Between the trimmed V and J ends, which lost 4 bases and 1 base, there was a span of 20 bases. CDR3 in DNA: TGTGCCTGGAATCAGGGGCCCAAAGTGGGATCCTACAATGAGCAGTTCTTC. This gives the protein CAWNQGPKVGSYNEQFF.

The gene calls are TRBV9 and TRBJ2-5; perhaps TRBD2 as D (7 bases). The CDR3 is 15 amino acids. Germline V lookup: CDR1 SGDLS, CDR2 YYNGEE. Trimming removed 1 base from V and 5 bases from J, with 15 bases in between. The CDR3 sequence is CASSVRRGPGETQYF. The CDR3 coding sequence is TGTGCCAGCAGCGTAAGGCGGGGGCCAGGGGAGACCCAGTACTTC.

V is TRBV28 and J is TRBJ1-1; 10 positions agree with TRBD1. The CDR3 is made up of 14 amino acids. V trimming: 7 bases; J trimming: 5 bases; junction bases outside the gene matches: 7. Looked up from germline, CDR1 is MDHEN and CDR2 is SYDVKM. The CDR3: CASMIGTGETEAFF. The CDR3, as DNA: TGTGCCAGCATGATAGGGACAGGGGAAACTGAAGCTTTCTTT. The full variable domain, with the rest looked up from reference TRBV28 and TRBJ1-1, is DVKVTQSSRYLVKRTGEKVFLECVQDMDHENMFWYRQDPGLGLRLIYFSYDVKMKEKGDIPEGYSVSREKKERFSLILESASTNQTSMYLCASMIGTGETEAFFGQGTRLTVV.

The chain joins TRBV6-5 to TRBJ1-5; D is unclear. This CDR3 comprises 14 residues. Trimming took 2 bases from V and 3 from J, leaving 8 bases between them. CDR1 MNHEY and CDR2 SVGAGI come from the germline V gene. The CDR3 region has the DNA TGTGCCAGCAGTTACCAGCGTTACAATCAGCCCCAGCATTTT. It encodes CASSYQRYNQPQHF.